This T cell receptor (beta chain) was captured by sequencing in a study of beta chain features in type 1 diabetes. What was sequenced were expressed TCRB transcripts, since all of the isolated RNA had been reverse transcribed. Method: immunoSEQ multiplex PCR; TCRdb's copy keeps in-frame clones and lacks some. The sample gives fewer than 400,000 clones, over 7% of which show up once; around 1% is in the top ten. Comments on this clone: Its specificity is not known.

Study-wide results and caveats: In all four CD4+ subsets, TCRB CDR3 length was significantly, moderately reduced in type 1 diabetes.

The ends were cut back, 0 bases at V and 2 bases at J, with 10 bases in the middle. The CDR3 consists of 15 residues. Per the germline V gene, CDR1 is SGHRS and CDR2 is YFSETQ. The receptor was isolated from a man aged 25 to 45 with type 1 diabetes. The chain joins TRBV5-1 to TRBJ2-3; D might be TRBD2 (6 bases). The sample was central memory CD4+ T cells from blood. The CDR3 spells CASSLAGVYTDTQYF. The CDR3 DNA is TGCGCCAGCAGCTTGGCGGGGGTTTACACAGATACGCAGTATTTT. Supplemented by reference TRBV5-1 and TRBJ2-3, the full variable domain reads KAGVTQTPRYLIKTRGQQVTLSCSPISGHRSVSWYQQTPGQGLQFLFEYFSETQRNKGNFPGRFSGRQFSNSRSEMNVSTLELGDSALYLCASSLAGVYTDTQYFGPGTRLTVL.